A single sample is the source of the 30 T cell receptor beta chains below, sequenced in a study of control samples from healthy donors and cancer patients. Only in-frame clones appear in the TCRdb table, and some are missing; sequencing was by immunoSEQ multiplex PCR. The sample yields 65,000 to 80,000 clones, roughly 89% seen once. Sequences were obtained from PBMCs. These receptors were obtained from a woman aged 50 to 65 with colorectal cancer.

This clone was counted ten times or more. For the CDR3, the DNA is TGTGCCAGCAGTTACTCTCCCACAGAGAAGAACACTGAAGCTTTCTTT. As protein: CASSYSPTEKNTEAFF. The chain couples TRBV6-2 or TRBV6-3 to TRBJ1-1, with unresolved D. V lost 0 bases and J 1 base, leaving 12 bases between the germline ends. Germline V CDR1 and CDR2: MNHEY, SVGEGT. The CDR3 is 16 residues long.

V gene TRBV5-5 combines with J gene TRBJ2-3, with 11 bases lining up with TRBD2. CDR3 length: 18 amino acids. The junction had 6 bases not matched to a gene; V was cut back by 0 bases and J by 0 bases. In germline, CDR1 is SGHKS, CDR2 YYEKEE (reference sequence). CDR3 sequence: CASSLDSGLAGSTDTQYF. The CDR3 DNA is TGTGCCAGCAGCTTGGATTCCGGACTAGCGGGTAGCACAGATACGCAGTATTTT. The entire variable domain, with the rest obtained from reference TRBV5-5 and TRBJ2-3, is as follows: DAGVTQSPTHLIKTRGQQVTLRCSPISGHKSVSWYQQVLGQGPQFIFQYYEKEERGRGNFPDRFSARQFPNYSSELNVNALLLGDSALYLCASSLDSGLAGSTDTQYFGPGTRLTVL.

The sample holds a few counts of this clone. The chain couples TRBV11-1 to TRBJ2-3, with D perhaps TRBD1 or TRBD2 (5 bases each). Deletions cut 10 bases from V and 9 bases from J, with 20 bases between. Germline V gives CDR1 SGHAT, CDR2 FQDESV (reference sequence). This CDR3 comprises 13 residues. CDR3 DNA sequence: TGTGCCACCCAATTCGGCGAGGGGCAAACGCAGTATTTT. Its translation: CATQFGEGQTQYF. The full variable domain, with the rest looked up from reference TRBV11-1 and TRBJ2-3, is EAEVAQSPRYKITEKSQAVAFWCDPISGHATLYWYRQILGQGPELLVQFQDESVVDDSQLPKDRFSAERLKGVDSTLKIQPAELGDSAMYLCATQFGEGQTQYFGPGTRLTVL.

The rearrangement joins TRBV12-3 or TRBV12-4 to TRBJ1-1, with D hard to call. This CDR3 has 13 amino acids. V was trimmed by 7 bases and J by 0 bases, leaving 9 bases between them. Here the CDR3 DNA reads TGTGCCAGCACCCCCGTACTGAACACTGAAGCTTTCTTT. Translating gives CASTPVLNTEAFF.

The CDR3 loop reads CASSSPTGGWGETQYF. The CDR3 region has the DNA TGTGCCAGCAGCTCGCCGACAGGGGGCTGGGGAGAGACCCAGTACTTC. The V call is TRBV7-9, the J call TRBJ2-5; 10 nucleotides match TRBD1. Per germline, CDR1 SEHNR and CDR2 FQNEAQ (reference sequence). V was clipped by 4 bases and J by 4 bases; unmatched bases: 9. The CDR3 extends over 16 amino acids.

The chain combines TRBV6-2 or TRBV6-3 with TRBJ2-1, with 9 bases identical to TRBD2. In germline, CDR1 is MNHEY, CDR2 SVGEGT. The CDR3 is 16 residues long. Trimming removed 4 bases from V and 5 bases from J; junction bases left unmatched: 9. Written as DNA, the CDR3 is TGTGCCAGCAGTTTACTGAGGACTAGCGCGGACAATGAGCAGTTCTTC. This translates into CASSLLRTSADNEQFF.

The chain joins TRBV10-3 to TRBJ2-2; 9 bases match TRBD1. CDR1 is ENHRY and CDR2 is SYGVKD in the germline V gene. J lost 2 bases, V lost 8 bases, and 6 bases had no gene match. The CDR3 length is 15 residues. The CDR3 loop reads CAIFEGQGNTGELFF. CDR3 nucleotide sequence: TGTGCCATCTTTGAGGGACAGGGTAACACCGGGGAGCTGTTTTTT.

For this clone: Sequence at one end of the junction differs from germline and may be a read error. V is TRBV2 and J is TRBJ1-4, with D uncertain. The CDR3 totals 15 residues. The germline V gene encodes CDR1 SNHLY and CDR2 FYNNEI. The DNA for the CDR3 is TGTGCCGGCAGTAAGACGGGGTTAGAAAGTGAAAAACTGTTTTTT. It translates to CAGSKTGLESEKLFF.

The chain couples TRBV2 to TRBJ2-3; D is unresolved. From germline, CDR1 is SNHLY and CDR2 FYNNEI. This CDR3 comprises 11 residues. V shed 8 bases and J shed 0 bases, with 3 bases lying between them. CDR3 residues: CASGSTDTQYF. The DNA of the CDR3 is TGTGCCAGCGGAAGCACAGATACGCAGTATTTT.

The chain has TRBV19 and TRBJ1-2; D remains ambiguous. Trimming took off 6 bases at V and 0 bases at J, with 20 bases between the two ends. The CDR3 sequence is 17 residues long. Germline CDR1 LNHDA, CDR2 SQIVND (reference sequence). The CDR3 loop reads CASSSTGKAVTNYGYTF. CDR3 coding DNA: TGTGCCAGTAGCTCCACCGGGAAGGCTGTTACTAACTATGGCTACACCTTC.

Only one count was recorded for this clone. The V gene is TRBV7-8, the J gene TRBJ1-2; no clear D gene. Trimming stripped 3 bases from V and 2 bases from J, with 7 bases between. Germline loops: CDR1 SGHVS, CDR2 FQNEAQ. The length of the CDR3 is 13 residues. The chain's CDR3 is CASSLGRNYGYTF. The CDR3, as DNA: TGTGCCAGCAGCTTGGGCCGAAACTATGGCTACACCTTC.

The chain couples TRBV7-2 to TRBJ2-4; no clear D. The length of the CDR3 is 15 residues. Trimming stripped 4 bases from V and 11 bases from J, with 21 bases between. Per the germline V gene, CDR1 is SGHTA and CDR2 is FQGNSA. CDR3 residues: CASSSEGRPWALQYF. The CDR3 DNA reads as TGTGCCAGCAGCTCCGAAGGCAGGCCGTGGGCGCTTCAGTACTTC.

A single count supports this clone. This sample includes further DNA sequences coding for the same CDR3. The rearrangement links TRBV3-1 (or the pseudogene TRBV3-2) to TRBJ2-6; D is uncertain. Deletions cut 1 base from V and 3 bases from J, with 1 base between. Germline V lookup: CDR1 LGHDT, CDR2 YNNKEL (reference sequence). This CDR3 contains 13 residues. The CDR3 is CASSQGGANVLTF. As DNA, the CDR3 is TGTGCCAGCAGCCAAGGTGGGGCCAACGTCCTGACTTTC.

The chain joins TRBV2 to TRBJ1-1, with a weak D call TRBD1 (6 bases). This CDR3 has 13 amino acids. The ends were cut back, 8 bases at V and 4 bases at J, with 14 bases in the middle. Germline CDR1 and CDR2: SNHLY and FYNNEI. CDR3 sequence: CASVRDIFTEAFF. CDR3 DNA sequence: TGTGCCAGCGTTAGGGACATATTCACTGAAGCTTTCTTT.

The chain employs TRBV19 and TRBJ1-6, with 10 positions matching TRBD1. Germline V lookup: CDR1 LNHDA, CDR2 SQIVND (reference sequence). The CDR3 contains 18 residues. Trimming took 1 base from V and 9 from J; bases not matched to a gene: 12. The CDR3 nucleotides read TGTGCCAGTAGTATAGCGAGACCGGGGACAGGGGTATTTTCACCCCTCCACTTT. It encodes CASSIARPGTGVFSPLHF.

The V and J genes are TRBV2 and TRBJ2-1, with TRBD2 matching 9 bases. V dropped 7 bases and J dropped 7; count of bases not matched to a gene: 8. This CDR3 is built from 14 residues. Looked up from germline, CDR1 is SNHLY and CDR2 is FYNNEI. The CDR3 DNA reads TGTGCCAGCACGGAGGGCGGGGGGGAGAATGAGCAGTTCTTC. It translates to CASTEGGGENEQFF. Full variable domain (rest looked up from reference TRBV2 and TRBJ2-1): EPEVTQTPSHQVTQMGQEVILRCVPISNHLYFYWYRQILGQKVEFLVSFYNNEISEKSEIFDDQFSVERPDGSNFTLKIRSTKLEDSAMYFCASTEGGGENEQFFGPGTRLTVL.

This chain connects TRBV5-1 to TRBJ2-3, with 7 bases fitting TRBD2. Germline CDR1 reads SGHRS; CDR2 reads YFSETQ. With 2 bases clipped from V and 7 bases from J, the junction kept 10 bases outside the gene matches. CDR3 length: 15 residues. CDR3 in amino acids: CASSLGLGSLYTQYF. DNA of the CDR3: TGCGCCAGCAGCTTAGGACTAGGATCCCTTTATACGCAGTATTTT.

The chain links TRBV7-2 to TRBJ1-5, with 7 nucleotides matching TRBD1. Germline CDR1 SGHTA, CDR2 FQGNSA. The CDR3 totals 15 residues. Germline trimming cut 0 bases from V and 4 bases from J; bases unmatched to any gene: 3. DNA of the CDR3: TGTGCCAGCAGCTTAGCCGGGGGACAGAATCAGCCCCAGCATTTT. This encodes CASSLAGGQNQPQHF.

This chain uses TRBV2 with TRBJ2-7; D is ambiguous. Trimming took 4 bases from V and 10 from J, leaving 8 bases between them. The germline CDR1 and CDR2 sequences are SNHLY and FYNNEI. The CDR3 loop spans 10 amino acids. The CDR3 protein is CASSVPKQYV. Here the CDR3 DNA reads TGTGCCAGCAGTGTCCCTAAACAGTACGTC.

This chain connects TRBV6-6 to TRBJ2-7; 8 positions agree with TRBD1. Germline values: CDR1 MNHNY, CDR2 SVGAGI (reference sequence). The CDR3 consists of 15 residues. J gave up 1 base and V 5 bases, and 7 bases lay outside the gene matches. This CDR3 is CASSPGTGFSYEQYV. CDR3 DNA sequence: TGTGCCAGCAGTCCCGGGACAGGCTTTTCCTACGAGCAGTACGTC.

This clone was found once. The CDR3 DNA is TGTGCCAGCAGCTCCGGGACAGGGAACACTGAAGCTTTCTTT. This translates into CASSSGTGNTEAFF. The chain carries TRBV7-9 and TRBJ1-1, with 8 nucleotides matching TRBD1. Trimming at V came to 4 bases and at J to 1 base, leaving 2 bases not matched to a gene. The CDR3 contains 14 residues. Germline assignment: CDR1 SEHNR and CDR2 FQNEAQ (reference sequence).

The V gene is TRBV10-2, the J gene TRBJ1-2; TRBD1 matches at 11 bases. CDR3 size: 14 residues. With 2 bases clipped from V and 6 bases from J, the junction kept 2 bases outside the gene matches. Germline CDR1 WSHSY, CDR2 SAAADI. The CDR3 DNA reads TGCGCCAGCAGTGAGCCGGGACAGGGGGATGGCTACACCTTC. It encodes CASSEPGQGDGYTF.

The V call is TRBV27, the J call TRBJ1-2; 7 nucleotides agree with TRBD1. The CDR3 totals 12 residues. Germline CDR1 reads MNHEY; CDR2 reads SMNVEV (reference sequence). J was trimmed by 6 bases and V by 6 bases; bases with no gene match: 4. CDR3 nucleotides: TGTGCCAGCAGCACAGGGGAAAATGGCTACACCTTC. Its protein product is CASSTGENGYTF.

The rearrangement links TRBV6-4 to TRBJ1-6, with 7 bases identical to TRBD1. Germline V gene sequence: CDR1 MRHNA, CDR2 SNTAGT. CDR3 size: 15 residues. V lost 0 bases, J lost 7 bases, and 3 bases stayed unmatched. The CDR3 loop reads CASSDSDRVNSPLHF. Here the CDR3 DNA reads TGTGCCAGCAGTGACTCAGACAGGGTGAATTCACCCCTCCACTTT.

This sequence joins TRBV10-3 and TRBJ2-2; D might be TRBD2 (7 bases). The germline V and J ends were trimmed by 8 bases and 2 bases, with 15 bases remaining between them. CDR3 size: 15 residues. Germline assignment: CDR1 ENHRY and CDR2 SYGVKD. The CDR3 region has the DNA TGTGCCATCGGCGAGGGGGGGCCTAACACCGGGGAGCTGTTTTTT. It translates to CAIGEGGPNTGELFF.

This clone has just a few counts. The CDR3 region is CASSLEQGNQPQHF. CDR3 DNA: TGTGCCAGCAGCCTGGAACAGGGGAATCAGCCCCAGCATTTT. The V gene is TRBV7-2, the J gene TRBJ1-5; 7 positions agree with TRBD1. With V trimmed by 5 bases and J by 4 bases, 5 bases remained unmatched. The germline V gene has CDR1 SGHTA and CDR2 FQGNSA. CDR3 size: 14 residues. The full variable domain, completed using reference TRBV7-2 and TRBJ1-5, is GAGVSQSPSNKVTEKGKDVELRCDPISGHTALYWYRQSLGQGLEFLIYFQGNSAPDKSGLPSDRFSAERTGGSVSTLTIQRTQQEDSAVYLCASSLEQGNQPQHFGDGTRLSIL.

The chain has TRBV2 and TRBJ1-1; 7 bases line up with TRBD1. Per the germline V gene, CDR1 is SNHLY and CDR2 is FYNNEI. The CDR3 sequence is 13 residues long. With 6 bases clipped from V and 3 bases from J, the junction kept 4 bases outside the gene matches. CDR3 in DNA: TGTGCCAGCAGCGGACAGGCTGACACTGAAGCTTTCTTT. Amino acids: CASSGQADTEAFF. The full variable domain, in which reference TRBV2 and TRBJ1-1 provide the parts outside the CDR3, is EPEVTQTPSHQVTQMGQEVILRCVPISNHLYFYWYRQILGQKVEFLVSFYNNEISEKSEIFDDQFSVERPDGSNFTLKIRSTKLEDSAMYFCASSGQADTEAFFGQGTRLTVV.

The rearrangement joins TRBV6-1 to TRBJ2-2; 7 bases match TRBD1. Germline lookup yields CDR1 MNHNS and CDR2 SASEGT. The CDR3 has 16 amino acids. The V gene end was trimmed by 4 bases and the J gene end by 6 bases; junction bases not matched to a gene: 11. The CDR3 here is CASSVTWGQKAGELFF. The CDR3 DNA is TGTGCCAGCAGTGTAACCTGGGGACAGAAGGCCGGGGAGCTGTTTTTT.

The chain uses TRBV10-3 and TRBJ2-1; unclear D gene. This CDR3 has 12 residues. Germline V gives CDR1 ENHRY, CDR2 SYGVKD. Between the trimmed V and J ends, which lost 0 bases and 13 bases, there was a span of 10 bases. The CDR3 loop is CAISESSQEQFF. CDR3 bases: TGTGCCATCAGTGAGTCCAGCCAGGAACAGTTCTTC.

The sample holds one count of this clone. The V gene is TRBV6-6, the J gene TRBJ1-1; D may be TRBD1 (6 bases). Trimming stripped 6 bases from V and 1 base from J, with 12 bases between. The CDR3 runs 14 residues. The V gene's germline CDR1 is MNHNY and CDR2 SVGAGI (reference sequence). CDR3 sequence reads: CASSPLRGNTEAFF. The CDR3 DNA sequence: TGTGCCAGCAGCCCGCTCAGGGGGAACACTGAAGCTTTCTTT.